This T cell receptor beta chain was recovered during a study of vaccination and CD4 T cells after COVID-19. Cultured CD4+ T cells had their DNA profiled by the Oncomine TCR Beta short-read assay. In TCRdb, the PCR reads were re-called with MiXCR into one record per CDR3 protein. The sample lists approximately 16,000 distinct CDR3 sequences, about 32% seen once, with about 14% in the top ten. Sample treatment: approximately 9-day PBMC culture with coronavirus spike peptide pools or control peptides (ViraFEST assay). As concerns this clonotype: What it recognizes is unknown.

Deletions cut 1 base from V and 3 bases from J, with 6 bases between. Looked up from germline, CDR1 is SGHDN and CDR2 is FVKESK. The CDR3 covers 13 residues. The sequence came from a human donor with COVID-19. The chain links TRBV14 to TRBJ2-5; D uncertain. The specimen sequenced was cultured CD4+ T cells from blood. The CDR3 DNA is TGTGCCAGCAGCCAAGTCGGAGAAGAGACCCAGTACTTC. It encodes CASSQVGEETQYF.